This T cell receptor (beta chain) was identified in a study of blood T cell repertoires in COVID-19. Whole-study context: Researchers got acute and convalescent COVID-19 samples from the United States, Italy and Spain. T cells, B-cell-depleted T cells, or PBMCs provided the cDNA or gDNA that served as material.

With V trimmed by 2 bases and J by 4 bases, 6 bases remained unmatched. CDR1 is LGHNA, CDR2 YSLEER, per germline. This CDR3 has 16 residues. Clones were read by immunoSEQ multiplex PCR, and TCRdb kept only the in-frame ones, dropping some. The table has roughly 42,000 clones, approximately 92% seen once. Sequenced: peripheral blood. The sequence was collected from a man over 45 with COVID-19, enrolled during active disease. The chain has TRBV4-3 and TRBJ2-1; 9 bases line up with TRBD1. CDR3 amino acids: CASSQKTGGFYNEQFF. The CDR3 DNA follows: TGCGCCAGCAGCCAAAAAACAGGGGGCTTTTACAATGAGCAGTTCTTC.